The 12 T cell receptor beta chains given below trace back to one sample, sequenced in a study of control samples from healthy donors and cancer patients (dated by TCRdb to 2018 to 2021). Library prep was done by the immunoSEQ multiplex PCR assay. TCRdb provides this immuneACCESS table in a form limited to in-frame rearrangements. Some clones are lacking; in checked studies, under half of them reflect an unresolved V gene, and why the rest are absent is not known. The sample profile shows almost 85,000 clones; roughly 82% of them were found once. Of the sample, around a tenth falls within the top ten clones. Sequenced input: PBMCs. The receptors shown here come from a man in his sixties with head and neck cancer.

The rearrangement links TRBV6-2 or TRBV6-3 to TRBJ1-4; D gene uncertain. V was trimmed by 6 bases and J by 4 bases, leaving 18 bases between them. This CDR3 contains 16 residues. Germline CDR1 reads MNHEY; CDR2 reads SVGEGT. CDR3 in amino acids: CASSWGGAGGNEKLFF. CDR3 nucleotides: TGTGCCAGCAGCTGGGGAGGCGCCGGCGGTAATGAAAAACTGTTTTTT.

CDR3 protein: CASSYAWGSGANVLTF. Written as DNA, the CDR3 is TGTGCCAGCAGTTATGCTTGGGGGTCTGGGGCCAACGTCCTGACTTTC. The chain combines TRBV6-5 with TRBJ2-6, with D perhaps matching TRBD1 or TRBD2 (5 bases each). The germline V gene has CDR1 MNHEY and CDR2 SVGAGI. The V end was cut by 3 bases, the J end by 1 base, with 10 bases between. The CDR3 loop spans 16 amino acids.

The J gene is TRBJ2-7, the V gene TRBV11-3; D is uncertain. CDR3 length equals 13 residues. Germline CDR1 is SGHNT and CDR2 is YENEEA. V shed 1 base and J shed 1 base, with 5 bases lying between them. The CDR3 sequence: CASSLGPSYEQYF. For the CDR3, the DNA is TGTGCCAGCAGCTTAGGACCGTCCTACGAGCAGTACTTC.

This clone was detected a few times. The chain couples TRBV6-2 or TRBV6-3 to TRBJ2-1; possible D gene TRBD2, 6 bases. V was clipped by 5 bases and J by 4 bases, with 15 bases between them. The length of the CDR3 is 15 residues. CDR1 MNHEY and CDR2 SVGEGT come from the germline V gene. The CDR3 loop reads CASSTPSAKYNEQFF. The CDR3 nucleotides are TGTGCCAGCAGTACTCCTAGCGCGAAATACAATGAGCAGTTCTTC.

The chain uses TRBV25-1 and TRBJ1-4, with D hard to call. Germline V gene data show CDR1 as MGHDK and CDR2 as SYGVNS. V was cut by 1 base and J by 6 bases, with 12 bases left in between. The CDR3 is 15 residues long. The CDR3 region is CASSEWGTEDEKLFF. The CDR3 bases are TGTGCCAGCAGTGAATGGGGTACGGAGGATGAAAAACTGTTTTTT.

The rearrangement uses TRBV28 and TRBJ1-1, with D maybe TRBD1 (6 bases). The CDR3 has 13 amino acids. Germline values: CDR1 MDHEN, CDR2 SYDVKM. Trimming took 6 bases from V and 6 from J, leaving 14 bases between them. CDR3 DNA sequence: TGTGCCAGCAGGAAGGGGGGATCAGCTGAAGCTTTCTTT. Protein product: CASRKGGSAEAFF. Complete variable domain (other parts from reference TRBV28 and TRBJ1-1): DVKVTQSSRYLVKRTGEKVFLECVQDMDHENMFWYRQDPGLGLRLIYFSYDVKMKEKGDIPEGYSVSREKKERFSLILESASTNQTSMYLCASRKGGSAEAFFGQGTRLTVV.

The chain uses TRBV5-4 and TRBJ1-6, with 9 bases lining up with TRBD1. The CDR3 runs 14 residues. With V trimmed by 7 bases and J by 10 bases, 9 bases remained unmatched. Germline V gene sequence: CDR1 SGHNT, CDR2 YYREEE (reference sequence). The CDR3 DNA follows: TGTGCCAGCTCTCCGGGACAGGGATACTCACCCCTCCACTTT. It specifies CASSPGQGYSPLHF.

V usage is TRBV10-3 and J usage is TRBJ2-7, with 7 positions matching TRBD1. The CDR3 is 14 residues long. Germline V lookup: CDR1 ENHRY, CDR2 SYGVKD. Unmatched junction bases numbered 6, after V lost 7 bases and J lost 0 bases. The CDR3 sequence is CAINPGTVSYEQYF. Written as DNA, the CDR3 is TGTGCCATCAATCCCGGGACAGTCTCCTACGAGCAGTACTTC.

On this clone itself: This sample includes further DNA sequences coding for the same CDR3. J is TRBJ1-2 and V is TRBV30; 8 positions agree with TRBD1. V dropped 2 bases and J dropped 7; count of bases not matched to a gene: 9. CDR1 is GTSNPN and CDR2 is SVGIG in the germline V gene (reference sequence). The CDR3 spans 14 residues. The CDR3 is CAWSSGGGGRGYTF. CDR3 nucleotides: TGTGCCTGGAGTTCAGGGGGCGGGGGGCGTGGCTACACCTTC.

The chain has TRBV10-3 and TRBJ2-2, with 7 positions matching TRBD2. Germline V gene lookup returns CDR1 ENHRY and CDR2 SYGVKD. With V trimmed by 7 bases and J by 6 bases, 8 bases remained unmatched. This CDR3 spans 14 amino acids. The CDR3: CAIKTVGGAGELFF. For the CDR3, the DNA is TGTGCCATCAAAACGGTTGGGGGGGCCGGGGAGCTGTTTTTT.

This clone occurred a few times. V is TRBV2 and J is TRBJ2-7; D is unclear. This CDR3 region has 13 residues. The germline gives CDR1 SNHLY, CDR2 FYNNEI. Trimming took off 3 bases at V and 6 bases at J, with 12 bases between the two ends. The CDR3 nucleotides are TGTGCCAGCAGTGATCCAGCCCGGGTCGAGCAGTACTTC. It translates to CASSDPARVEQYF.

V usage is TRBV9 and J usage is TRBJ2-3; the D gene is possibly TRBD2 (6 bases). The length of the CDR3 is 15 residues. The V end lost 7 bases, the J end lost 0 bases, and 15 bases lay between the germline ends. The germline V gene encodes CDR1 SGDLS and CDR2 YYNGEE. The CDR3 DNA sequence: TGTGCCAGCTCCGGGACTCCATCCAGCACAGATACGCAGTATTTT. It yields the protein CASSGTPSSTDTQYF.